Below are 11 T cell receptor beta chains sequenced from a single sample in a study of vaccination effects on CD4 cells after COVID-19. Produced via immunoSEQ multiplex PCR; TCRdb's table is partial and in-frame only. Altogether 45,000 to 50,000 clones are present, 50% to 70% being singletons, with the ten largest covering roughly 5.5%. No antigen has been identified for these receptors. It was after 10 days of culture that CD4+ T cells were isolated. Source: CD4+ T cells from PBMCs cultured without peptide, taken before COVID-19 vaccination. These receptors were taken from a human donor who received a COVID-19 vaccine.

The chain recombines TRBV5-5 with TRBJ1-1; weak D call: TRBD1 (6 bases). CDR1 and CDR2 (germline): SGHKS, YYEKEE (reference sequence). The CDR3 is made up of 14 amino acids. Trimming took off 2 bases at V and 2 bases at J, with 10 bases between the two ends. CDR3 protein: CASSFPGHNTEAFF. In DNA, the CDR3 is TGTGCCAGCAGCTTCCCGGGACATAACACTGAAGCTTTCTTT.

The V call is TRBV7-8, the J call TRBJ1-2; D may be TRBD1 (5 bases). Germline CDR1 SGHVS, CDR2 FQNEAQ. Trimming cost V 0 bases and J 2 bases, with 16 bases left between them. This CDR3 region has 17 residues. The CDR3 sequence is CASSLAAPGPINYGYTF. In DNA form, the CDR3 reads TGTGCCAGCAGCTTAGCCGCCCCGGGACCTATAAACTATGGCTACACCTTC.

The chain employs TRBV10-3 and TRBJ2-2; D possibly corresponds to TRBD2 (5 bases). This CDR3 has 14 residues. Trimming left V 3 bases short and J 1 base short, with 6 bases between. Germline lookup yields CDR1 ENHRY and CDR2 SYGVKD. The CDR3 DNA sequence: TGTGCCATCAGTGAACGGGGGAACACCGGGGAGCTGTTTTTT. Protein sequence: CAISERGNTGELFF.

The V and J genes are TRBV7-9 and TRBJ2-5, with D unclear. Trimming stripped 3 bases from V and 5 bases from J, with 4 bases between. CDR1 is SEHNR and CDR2 is FQNEAQ in the germline V gene (reference sequence). The CDR3 runs to 11 residues. The CDR3 here is CASSFRETQYF. For the CDR3, the DNA is TGTGCCAGCAGCTTTCGGGAGACCCAGTACTTC.

The chain joins TRBV5-1 to TRBJ1-2; D gene unclear. The CDR3 consists of 13 residues. V was pared by 1 base and J by 6 bases, with 10 bases between. Germline V lookup: CDR1 SGHRS, CDR2 YFSETQ. CDR3 DNA sequence: TGCGCCAGCAGCTTGACCCCAGCGGATGGCTACACCTTC. This translates into CASSLTPADGYTF.

The CDR3, as DNA: TGTGCCAGCAGCTTAGGGGACAGAAACACTGAAGCTTTCTTT. Protein product: CASSLGDRNTEAFF. The chain couples TRBV7-8 to TRBJ1-1; 7 nucleotides match TRBD1. This CDR3 is 14 amino acids long. From germline, CDR1 is SGHVS and CDR2 FQNEAQ. V shed 1 base, J shed 2 bases, and the junction held 1 base outside the gene matches.

The chain uses TRBV5-1 and TRBJ2-7, with TRBD2 matching 9 bases. With 0 bases clipped from V and 0 bases from J, the junction kept 10 bases outside the gene matches. This CDR3 is 18 amino acids long. Germline lookup yields CDR1 SGHRS and CDR2 YFSETQ. In DNA form, the CDR3 reads TGCGCCAGCAGCTTGGCCGTTAGCGGGAGTACCTACTCCTACGAGCAGTACTTC. Translating gives CASSLAVSGSTYSYEQYF.

The chain has TRBV4-2 and TRBJ2-7; TRBD1 agrees at 7 bases. There are 15 residues in the CDR3. CDR1 is LGHNA and CDR2 is YNFKEQ in the germline V gene. The V gene end was trimmed by 0 bases and the J gene end by 2 bases; junction bases not matched to a gene: 4. The CDR3 nucleotides read TGTGCCAGCAGCCAAGAGCACAGGGGACCCTACGAGCAGTACTTC. Its protein product is CASSQEHRGPYEQYF.

This chain links TRBV11-2 with TRBJ2-3; TRBD1 matches at 7 bases. With 6 bases clipped from V and 1 base from J, the junction kept 7 bases outside the gene matches. The CDR3 runs 15 residues. Germline CDR1 reads SGHAT; CDR2 reads FQNNGV. The CDR3 reads CASRERGRGTDTQYF. The CDR3 DNA reads as TGTGCCAGCAGGGAAAGGGGGCGCGGCACAGATACGCAGTATTTT.

The V gene is TRBV7-2, the J gene TRBJ1-6; D may be TRBD1 (6 bases). V shed 1 base and J shed 7 bases, with 11 bases lying between them. Per germline, CDR1 SGHTA and CDR2 FQGNSA. The length of the CDR3 is 15 residues. This CDR3 reads CASSLDRTENSPLHF. DNA of the CDR3: TGTGCCAGCAGCTTAGATAGGACAGAGAATTCACCCCTCCACTTT.

The chain couples TRBV28 to TRBJ2-7; no definite D call. The CDR3 is 11 amino acids. Trimming took 4 bases from V and 3 from J, leaving 4 bases between them. Germline V gives CDR1 MDHEN, CDR2 SYDVKM. This CDR3 is CASSSYYEQYF. CDR3 sequence (DNA): TGTGCCAGCAGTTCCTACTACGAGCAGTACTTC.